The next 25 T cell receptor beta chains were all read from a single sample in a study of blood T cell repertoires in COVID-19. The repertoire was sequenced with immunoSEQ multiplex PCR; TCRdb's copy has only in-frame clones and lacks some. The profile shows approximately 230,000 clones, around 90% of them singletons. The sequenced sample consisted of peripheral blood. All receptors derive from a man between 18 and 35 years old with active or convalescent COVID-19.

The chain has TRBV11-3 and TRBJ2-1; perhaps TRBD1 as D (6 bases). The CDR3 covers 15 residues. The ends were cut back, 3 bases at V and 10 bases at J, with 19 bases in the middle. Germline CDR1 SGHNT, CDR2 YENEEA. CDR3 sequence reads: CASSFAGAGIEEQFF. The CDR3 DNA follows: TGTGCCAGCAGCTTTGCAGGGGCAGGCATTGAGGAGCAGTTCTTC.

This chain joins TRBV11-2 and TRBJ2-1, with a weak D call TRBD1 (8 bases). V gave up 4 bases and J gave up 7 bases, with 17 bases separating them. The CDR3 is 15 amino acids. Germline assignment: CDR1 SGHAT and CDR2 FQNNGV. The DNA of the CDR3 is TGTGCCAGCAGCTCCAGACAGGGGAGGGGGAATGAGCAGTTCTTC. It yields the protein CASSSRQGRGNEQFF.

In nucleotides, the CDR3 is TGTGCCAGCAGCCAGACTAGAGGGCTTGGGCTGTTTTTT. This codes for CASSQTRGLGLFF. The chain joins TRBV3-1 (or the pseudogene TRBV3-2) to TRBJ1-4; D ambiguous. The CDR3 covers 13 residues. V shed 3 bases and J shed 14 bases, with 16 bases lying between them. Germline CDR1 LGHDT, CDR2 YNNKEL (reference sequence).

V gene TRBV5-1 combines with J gene TRBJ2-7; 7 bases align to TRBD1. The CDR3 length is 14 residues. V was pared by 4 bases and J by 0 bases, with 4 bases of the junction left unmatched. CDR1 is SGHRS and CDR2 is YFSETQ in the germline V gene. DNA of the CDR3: TGCGCCAGCAGCACGACAGGGAGCTCCTACGAGCAGTACTTC. Encoded protein: CASSTTGSSYEQYF.

As regards this clone: A junction boundary mismatches the germline segment, possibly from a read error. The genes are TRBV7-7 and TRBJ2-5; 8 nucleotides align to TRBD2. Germline V gene lookup returns CDR1 SSHAT and CDR2 FNYEAQ (reference sequence). The CDR3 runs 16 residues. The CDR3: CASSLGSGNIQETQYF. The CDR3 DNA sequence: TGTGCTAGCAGCTTGGGTAGCGGGAACATCCAAGAGACCCAGTACTTC.

The J gene is TRBJ1-3, the V gene TRBV5-1; D is uncertain. The CDR3 has 16 residues. V lost 5 bases to trimming and J lost 0 bases, with 15 bases between them. The V gene's germline CDR1 is SGHRS and CDR2 YFSETQ. DNA of the CDR3: TGCGCCAGCAGTGCGAATGACGGGAGCTCTGGAAACACCATATATTTT. Amino acids: CASSANDGSSGNTIYF.

The CDR3 DNA sequence: TGTGCCAGCAGCGTAGTCCGTCAGGGGGGCCTCAATGAGCAGTTCTTC. Its translation is CASSVVRQGGLNEQFF. The V and J genes are TRBV9 and TRBJ2-1; tentative D call: TRBD1 (7 bases). V lost 0 bases, J lost 6 bases, and 16 bases lay in between. Germline V CDR1 and CDR2: SGDLS, YYNGEE. The CDR3 length is 16 residues. Based on the CDR3 plus reference TRBV9 and TRBJ2-1, the full variable domain is DSGVTQTPKHLITATGQRVTLRCSPRSGDLSVYWYQQSLDQGLQFLIQYYNGEERAKGNILERFSAQQFPDLHSELNLSSLELGDSALYFCASSVVRQGGLNEQFFGPGTRLTVL.

The chain recombines TRBV6-2 or TRBV6-3 with TRBJ2-1; 9 positions match TRBD2. The length of the CDR3 is 16 residues. CDR1 and CDR2 (germline): MNHEY, SVGEGT. The ends lost 0 bases at V and 4 bases at J; junction bases unmatched: 4. For the CDR3, the DNA is TGTGCCAGCAGTTACTCGGTGACTAGCGGTTACAATGAGCAGTTCTTC. This encodes CASSYSVTSGYNEQFF.

This chain joins TRBV9 and TRBJ1-3; possibly TRBD1 for D (5 bases). The V end lost 5 bases, the J end lost 4 bases, and 13 bases lay between the germline ends. The CDR3 runs 14 residues. CDR1 is SGDLS, CDR2 YYNGEE, per germline. CDR3 sequence reads: CASSSREGGNTIYF. DNA for the CDR3: TGTGCCAGCAGTAGCAGGGAAGGAGGAAACACCATATATTTT.

This rearrangement joins TRBV2 to TRBJ1-3; possibly TRBD1 for D (5 bases). Trimming removed 6 bases at V and 3 bases at J, with 15 bases between. The CDR3 spans 15 residues. Germline CDR1 SNHLY, CDR2 FYNNEI. The CDR3 DNA reads TGTGCCAGCAGGGACCCCCAGGGCTTTGGAAACACCATATATTTT. Protein sequence: CASRDPQGFGNTIYF.

The rearrangement joins TRBV6-5 to TRBJ1-1; 10 bases line up with TRBD1. The V segment lost 6 bases and the J segment 7 bases; nucleotides outside the gene matches: 8. The V gene's germline CDR1 is MNHEY and CDR2 SVGAGI. This CDR3 comprises 14 residues. The CDR3 nucleotides are TGTGCCAGCAGCCTCGACAGGGGGCCGGGTGAAGCTTTCTTT. Its translation: CASSLDRGPGEAFF.

The CDR3 sequence is CASSSPPDNNYGYTF. For the CDR3, the DNA is TGTGCCAGCAGCTCCCCTCCAGACAATAACTATGGCTACACCTTC. The chain links TRBV7-2 to TRBJ1-2; D ambiguous. With 4 bases removed from V and 1 base from J, the gap between germline ends came to 13 bases. CDR3 length: 15 residues. CDR1 SGHTA and CDR2 FQGNSA come from the germline V gene.

This clone has a handful of counts. The chain links TRBV19 to TRBJ2-5, with D uncertain. The CDR3 runs 14 residues. The V and J ends lost 1 base and 4 bases respectively, with 10 bases between them. Germline V gene data show CDR1 as LNHDA and CDR2 as SQIVND (reference sequence). CDR3 DNA sequence: TGTGCCAGTAGTATAGTTGGGCTTCGAGAGACCCAGTACTTC. This encodes CASSIVGLRETQYF.

The sample holds one count of this clone. Distinct nucleotide sequences in the sample also encode this CDR3. The chain links TRBV12-3 or TRBV12-4 to TRBJ2-1; D not resolved. The CDR3 runs 12 residues. Between the trimmed V and J ends, which lost 6 bases and 3 bases, there was a span of 6 bases. CDR3 in amino acids: CASSFVYNEQFF. In DNA, the CDR3 is TGTGCCAGCAGCTTTGTCTACAATGAGCAGTTCTTC.

CDR3: CAWSMRNEKLFF. DNA for the CDR3: TGTGCCTGGAGTATGAGGAATGAAAAACTGTTTTTT. The J gene is TRBJ1-4, the V gene TRBV30; D not resolved. Germline assignment: CDR1 GTSNPN and CDR2 SVGIG (reference sequence). V was clipped by 2 bases and J by 5 bases, with 6 bases between them. The CDR3 covers 12 residues.

This clone was detected once. This chain connects TRBV7-2 to TRBJ2-7; D gene ambiguous. The CDR3 covers 15 residues. Germline lookup yields CDR1 SGHTA and CDR2 FQGNSA. V lost 5 bases to trimming and J lost 4 bases, with 18 bases between them. The CDR3: CASSPVGPGRYEQYF. CDR3 nucleotides: TGTGCCAGCAGCCCAGTCGGCCCCGGCAGGTACGAGCAGTACTTC.

V and J are TRBV6-5 and TRBJ1-2; no clear D. The CDR3 has 15 residues. Trimming cost V 0 bases and J 4 bases, with 12 bases left between them. Germline CDR1 reads MNHEY; CDR2 reads SVGAGI. The CDR3 region has the DNA TGTGCCAGCAGTTACTCTCCGGGTGCGTCCTATGGCTACACCTTC. This encodes CASSYSPGASYGYTF.

This sequence joins TRBV12-3 or TRBV12-4 and TRBJ2-2; D gene ambiguous. Trimming took off 7 bases at V and 4 bases at J, with 10 bases between the two ends. CDR3 length: 13 amino acids. The CDR3 loop is CASTRFPTGELFF. CDR3 bases: TGTGCCAGCACCCGTTTTCCCACCGGGGAGCTGTTTTTT.

This sequence joins TRBV5-4 and TRBJ1-3, with a tentative D call TRBD1 (5 bases). The length of the CDR3 is 16 residues. V was cut by 3 bases and J by 2 bases, with 15 bases left in between. In germline, CDR1 is SGHNT, CDR2 YYREEE (reference sequence). Written as DNA, the CDR3 is TGTGCCAGCAGCTCGGCGACTAGGGGAACTGGAAACACCATATATTTT. Protein sequence: CASSSATRGTGNTIYF.

The chain is built from TRBV11-3 and TRBJ2-1, with 10 bases lining up with TRBD2. The CDR3 totals 14 residues. Germline values: CDR1 SGHNT, CDR2 YENEEA. After removal of 4 bases from V and 9 bases from J, the junction contained 6 bases not matched to a gene. CDR3 DNA: TGTGCCAGCAGCTCTAGCGGGAGCTGGGCTGAGCAGTTCTTC. Protein sequence: CASSSSGSWAEQFF.

The genes are TRBV2 and TRBJ2-6, with D possibly TRBD1 on 6 matching bases. Trimming left V 4 bases short and J 0 bases short, with 7 bases between. There are 15 residues in the CDR3. CDR1 is SNHLY, CDR2 FYNNEI, per germline. CDR3 loop: CASSGTDSGANVLTF. CDR3 nucleotides: TGTGCCAGCAGTGGGACAGACTCTGGGGCCAACGTCCTGACTTTC.

This clone was picked up a small number of times. CDR3 region: CASSKGSGFGGSYNEQFF. In nucleotides, the CDR3 is TGTGCCAGCAGCAAAGGATCGGGCTTCGGAGGCTCCTACAATGAGCAGTTCTTC. The V gene is TRBV21-1, the J gene TRBJ2-1; TRBD2, the D gene given by the table, was not confirmed from the DNA. TRBV21-1 has pseudogene status. The CDR3 is 18 residues long.

The rearrangement links TRBV7-2 to TRBJ2-2; TRBD2 agrees at 7 bases. The ends lost 0 bases at V and 3 bases at J; junction bases unmatched: 4. Germline V gene sequence: CDR1 SGHTA, CDR2 FQGNSA. This CDR3 has 16 residues. The CDR3 region is CASSLALAEYTGELFF. The CDR3 coding sequence is TGTGCCAGCAGCTTAGCGCTAGCGGAATACACCGGGGAGCTGTTTTTT.

The J gene is TRBJ2-7, the V gene TRBV6-5; 7 bases agree with TRBD1. Germline CDR1 reads MNHEY; CDR2 reads SVGAGI. V lost 2 bases and J lost 6; bases outside the gene matches: 4. This CDR3 comprises 13 residues. The CDR3, as DNA: TGTGCCAGCAGTTACGGCAGGGGGATCGAGCAGTACTTC. Protein sequence: CASSYGRGIEQYF.

This chain links TRBV5-6 with TRBJ2-7; 8 bases fit TRBD1. The CDR3 loop spans 17 amino acids. J gave up 0 bases and V 1 base, and 9 bases lay outside the gene matches. Germline CDR1 reads SGHDT; CDR2 reads YYEEEE. The CDR3 spells CASSLLQGGISSYEQYF. Here the CDR3 DNA reads TGTGCCAGCAGCTTGTTACAGGGGGGAATAAGCTCCTACGAGCAGTACTTC. Filled out from reference TRBV5-6 and TRBJ2-7, the complete variable domain reads DAGVTQSPTHLIKTRGQQVTLRCSPKSGHDTVSWYQQALGQGPQFIFQYYEEEERQRGNFPDRFSGHQFPNYSSELNVNALLLGDSALYLCASSLLQGGISSYEQYFGPGTRLTVT.